This is a list of T cell receptor beta chains from one sample in a study of healthy donors' naive CD4 and CD8 T cells. TCRdb processed the reads anew with MiXCR; each CDR3 protein has one entry. This sample has around 180,000 distinct CDR3 sequences; over 60% occur once, and the top ten carry roughly 2.3%. Sequences were obtained from naive CD4+ and CD8+ T cells sorted from blood, pooled from several donors. All receptors derive from a pool of human donors in good health; the sample pools cells from several healthy donors. CDR3s include the opening cysteine and the closing phenylalanine or tryptophan. Fields, in order: CDR3 protein, CDR3 DNA, V gene, CDR3 length, J gene, clone size, D gene. The D gene is left open where the match is weak. Clone size, where shown, is once, few, many, or a class for clones that have expanded.

CDR3: CASSSPRASGRETQYF
DNA: TGTGCCAGCAGTTCCCCCCGGGCTAGCGGGAGAGAGACCCAGTACTTC
V: TRBV28
length: 16
J: TRBJ2-5
size: -
D: TRBD2

CDR3: CASSFDRSNQPQHF
DNA: TGTGCCAGCAGCTTCGACAGGAGCAATCAGCCCCAGCATTTT
V: TRBV7-8
length: 14
J: TRBJ1-5
size: -
D: -

CDR3: CAWSPLGGSPLHF
DNA: TGTGCCTGGAGCCCCCTCGGGGGCTCACCCCTCCACTTT
V: TRBV30
length: 13
J: TRBJ1-6
size: -
D: -

CDR3: CASSLLGTANQPQHF
DNA: TGTGCCAGCAGCTTACTTGGGACAGCAAATCAGCCCCAGCATTTT
V: TRBV5-6
length: 15
J: TRBJ1-5
size: -
D: TRBD1

CDR3: CASRSGSNTEAFF
DNA: TGCGCCAGCAGGTCGGGGTCGAACACTGAAGCTTTCTTT
V: TRBV5-1
length: 13
J: TRBJ1-1
size: -
D: -

CDR3: CASSLGGWLNTEAFF
DNA: TGTGCCAGCAGTTTAGGGGGCTGGTTGAACACTGAAGCTTTCTTT
V: TRBV27
length: 15
J: TRBJ1-1
size: -
D: -

CDR3: CASSFSLSYEQYF
DNA: TGTGCCAGCAGTTTCAGTTTATCCTACGAGCAGTACTTC
V: TRBV27
length: 13
J: TRBJ2-7
size: -
D: -

CDR3: CASSLPRERTDTQYF
DNA: TGCGCCAGCAGCCTCCCCCGGGAGCGCACAGATACGCAGTATTTT
V: TRBV5-1
length: 15
J: TRBJ2-3
size: once
D: -

CDR3: CASSSRDGFSYNEQFF
DNA: TGTGCCAGTAGTAGCCGGGACGGCTTCTCCTACAATGAGCAGTTCTTC
V: TRBV19
length: 16
J: TRBJ2-1
size: -
D: -

CDR3: CASSSPGSPLHF
DNA: TGTGCCAGCAGTAGCCCGGGTTCACCCCTCCACTTT
V: TRBV12-3/TRBV12-4
length: 12
J: TRBJ1-6
size: -
D: -

CDR3: CSVGLGSHEQYF
DNA: TGCAGCGTCGGACTAGGTTCCCACGAGCAGTACTTC
V: TRBV29-1
length: 12
J: TRBJ2-7
size: -
D: TRBD2

CDR3: CSVEDPLAPGSYNEQFF
DNA: TGCAGCGTTGAAGATCCGCTAGCGCCCGGCTCCTACAATGAGCAGTTCTTC
V: TRBV29-1
length: 17
J: TRBJ2-1
size: -
D: -

CDR3: CASSPGPGNTIYF
DNA: TGTGCCAGCAGCCCTGGCCCTGGAAACACCATATATTTT
V: TRBV7-3
length: 13
J: TRBJ1-3
size: -
D: -

CDR3: CASGFAATDTQYF
DNA: TGTGCCAGCGGCTTTGCGGCCACAGATACGCAGTATTTT
V: TRBV6-5
length: 13
J: TRBJ2-3
size: -
D: -

CDR3: CSVVSLHSYNEQFF
DNA: TGCAGCGTTGTATCCTTGCACTCCTACAATGAGCAGTTCTTC
V: TRBV29-1
length: 14
J: TRBJ2-1
size: -
D: -

CDR3: CASSSSWGDHQETQYF
DNA: TGTGCCAGCAGTTCCTCGTGGGGGGACCATCAAGAGACCCAGTACTTC
V: TRBV27
length: 16
J: TRBJ2-5
size: -
D: -

CDR3: CSVRTGTSNTEAFF
DNA: TGCAGCGTTAGGACAGGGACCTCGAACACTGAAGCTTTCTTT
V: TRBV29-1
length: 14
J: TRBJ1-1
size: -
D: TRBD1

CDR3: CAWRYAGEAFF
DNA: TGTGCCTGGAGATACGCAGGGGAAGCTTTCTTT
V: TRBV30
length: 11
J: TRBJ1-1
size: -
D: -

CDR3: CSVEDGTGTYEQYF
DNA: TGCAGCGTTGAAGATGGGACAGGAACCTACGAGCAGTACTTC
V: TRBV29-1
length: 14
J: TRBJ2-7
size: -
D: TRBD1

CDR3: CSVGPGTVTDTQYF
DNA: TGCAGCGTTGGCCCCGGGACAGTCACAGATACGCAGTATTTT
V: TRBV29-1
length: 14
J: TRBJ2-3
size: -
D: TRBD1

CDR3: CASSLGFGSSYNEQFF
DNA: TGTGCCAGCAGCTTGGGGTTTGGGAGCTCCTACAATGAGCAGTTCTTC
V: TRBV5-6
length: 16
J: TRBJ2-1
size: -
D: -

CDR3: CASVSGYEQFF
DNA: TGTGCCAGCGTCTCCGGGTATGAGCAGTTCTTC
V: TRBV6-5
length: 11
J: TRBJ2-1
size: -
D: -

CDR3: CASSRGTGVTGELFF
DNA: TGTGCCAGCAGCCGAGGGACAGGGGTCACCGGGGAGCTGTTTTTT
V: TRBV11-1
length: 15
J: TRBJ2-2
size: -
D: TRBD1

CDR3: CASSLSVGTEAFF
DNA: TGTGCCAGCAGTTTGTCCGTTGGCACTGAAGCTTTCTTT
V: TRBV27
length: 13
J: TRBJ1-1
size: -
D: -

CDR3: CASRRADLATEAFF
DNA: TGTGCCAGCAGAAGGGCAGACTTAGCCACTGAAGCTTTCTTT
V: TRBV27
length: 14
J: TRBJ1-1
size: -
D: -

CDR3: CASSTGQGAREQYF
DNA: TGTGCCAGCAGTACGGGACAGGGGGCGAGGGAGCAGTACTTC
V: TRBV6-5
length: 14
J: TRBJ2-7
size: few
D: TRBD1

CDR3: CASRQGYNEQFF
DNA: TGTGCCAGCAGGCAGGGCTACAATGAGCAGTTCTTC
V: TRBV28
length: 12
J: TRBJ2-1
size: -
D: -

CDR3: CSATLAGGPDTQYF
DNA: TGCAGTGCTACCTTAGCGGGAGGCCCAGATACGCAGTATTTT
V: TRBV20-1
length: 14
J: TRBJ2-3
size: -
D: TRBD2

CDR3: CASSPPENTEAFF
DNA: TGTGCCAGCAGCCCACCAGAGAACACTGAAGCTTTCTTT
V: TRBV6-5
length: 13
J: TRBJ1-1
size: -
D: -

CDR3: CSGGTADTQYF
DNA: TGCAGCGGGGGGACAGCAGATACGCAGTATTTT
V: TRBV29-1
length: 11
J: TRBJ2-3
size: few
D: TRBD1

CDR3: CASSPPGTGTYEQYF
DNA: TGTGCCAGCTCACCACCGGGGACAGGGACGTACGAGCAGTACTTC
V: TRBV18
length: 15
J: TRBJ2-7
size: -
D: TRBD1

CDR3: CAISEGDRGYEQYF
DNA: TGTGCCATCAGTGAGGGGGACAGGGGCTACGAGCAGTACTTC
V: TRBV10-3
length: 14
J: TRBJ2-7
size: -
D: TRBD1

CDR3: CASRETGAIYEQYF
DNA: TGTGCCAGCCGTGAGACAGGGGCTATCTACGAGCAGTACTTC
V: TRBV2
length: 14
J: TRBJ2-7
size: -
D: TRBD1

CDR3: CSGGRRGNTEAFF
DNA: TGCAGCGGTGGCCGGAGGGGGAACACTGAAGCTTTCTTT
V: TRBV29-1
length: 13
J: TRBJ1-1
size: -
D: -

CDR3: CASSALAGNNEQFF
DNA: TGTGCCAGCAGTGCCCTAGCGGGAAACAATGAGCAGTTCTTC
V: TRBV7-9
length: 14
J: TRBJ2-1
size: once
D: TRBD2

CDR3: CASIRGVYEQYF
DNA: TGTGCCAGTATCCGGGGGGTCTACGAGCAGTACTTC
V: TRBV19
length: 12
J: TRBJ2-7
size: -
D: TRBD2

CDR3: CASRPGKGTEAFF
DNA: TGTGCCAGCAGGCCGGGGAAAGGAACTGAAGCTTTCTTT
V: TRBV6-2/TRBV6-3
length: 13
J: TRBJ1-1
size: -
D: -

CDR3: CASSTSQQPNTEAFF
DNA: TGTGCCAGTAGTACCTCACAGCAACCGAACACTGAAGCTTTCTTT
V: TRBV19
length: 15
J: TRBJ1-1
size: few
D: -

CDR3: CASGYSQGYLYGYTF
DNA: TGTGCCAGCGGTTATTCACAGGGGTACTTGTATGGCTACACCTTC
V: TRBV27
length: 15
J: TRBJ1-2
size: -
D: TRBD1

CDR3: CASSRDGSYNEQFF
DNA: TGCGCCAGCAGCCGGGACGGCTCCTACAATGAGCAGTTCTTC
V: TRBV5-1
length: 14
J: TRBJ2-1
size: -
D: -

CDR3: CASGSRGLAGVGSDNEQFF
DNA: TGCGCCAGCGGATCACGGGGACTAGCGGGAGTCGGTTCTGACAATGAGCAGTTCTTC
V: TRBV5-1
length: 19
J: TRBJ2-1
size: -
D: TRBD2

CDR3: CSVGMGGFNEQFF
DNA: TGCAGCGTGGGGATGGGGGGGTTCAATGAGCAGTTCTTC
V: TRBV29-1
length: 13
J: TRBJ2-1
size: -
D: TRBD2

CDR3: CASSETGTGYNEQYF
DNA: TGTGCCAGTAGTGAAACCGGGACAGGGTACAACGAGCAGTACTTC
V: TRBV19
length: 15
J: TRBJ2-7
size: few
D: TRBD1

CDR3: CASRHVTIQGYNSPLHF
DNA: TGTGCCAGCAGGCATGTGACCATACAGGGTTATAATTCACCCCTCCACTTT
V: TRBV11-2
length: 17
J: TRBJ1-6
size: -
D: -

CDR3: CSVEPRQGNYGYTF
DNA: TGCAGCGTTGAACCGAGACAGGGGAACTATGGCTACACCTTC
V: TRBV29-1
length: 14
J: TRBJ1-2
size: few
D: TRBD1

CDR3: CASSPGIRGGYEQYF
DNA: TGTGCCAGCAGTCCGGGGATTCGTGGGGGCTACGAGCAGTACTTC
V: TRBV6-5
length: 15
J: TRBJ2-7
size: -
D: -

CDR3: CASSLDTAGGLNEQFF
DNA: TGCGCCAGCAGCTTGGATACGGCGGGAGGGCTCAATGAGCAGTTCTTC
V: TRBV5-1
length: 16
J: TRBJ2-1
size: once
D: TRBD2

CDR3: CASSLQARGGTDTQYF
DNA: TGCGCCAGCAGCTTGCAAGCTCGCGGGGGCACAGATACGCAGTATTTT
V: TRBV5-1
length: 16
J: TRBJ2-3
size: -
D: -